This T cell receptor (beta chain) was captured by sequencing in a study of cytomegalovirus exposure and HLA in healthy donors. General study findings and limits: Rates of TCR association differed by HLA locus in a later analysis, with DRB1 highest and HLA-C lowest. For most TCR sequences rarity was the rule, although some public TCRs occurred in many donors.

Remarks on this clone: Its target is unknown.

Primers included in the PCR were 60 Vbeta and 13 Jbeta primers. In the source study's methods: Some 80 million unique TCR beta chains, roughly 11 million shared, were counted in a later analysis. Assay: immunoSEQ multiplex PCR; the TCRdb copy retains only in-frame clones and omits some. That table supplies the V and J calls and clone size; D and trimming were determined from the DNA. The data contain tens of thousands of clones, approximately 87% of them seen just once; the ten biggest clones take up 2.7%. Trimming at V came to 3 bases and at J to 3 bases, leaving 9 bases not matched to a gene. The CDR3 loop spans 15 amino acids. In germline, CDR1 is SGHNT, CDR2 YYREEE (reference sequence).

This chain links TRBV5-4 with TRBJ2-7; 7 bases match TRBD1. The clonotype comes from a boy between 10 and 17 years old in good health and CMV-seronegative. The material sequenced was PBMCs. The CDR3 bases are TGTGCCAGCAGCTCTACTGACAGGGAAGTCTACGAGCAGTACTTC. It is translated as CASSSTDREVYEQYF.